The next 21 T cell receptor beta chains were all read from a single sample in a study of OX40 agonist ivuxolimab in advanced cancers. Generated by immunoSEQ multiplex PCR, the TCRdb table keeps only in-frame clones and is missing some. Counted here are fewer than 90,000 clones, roughly 80% occurring once; the ten biggest clones make up approximately 1%. The sequenced sample was CD4+ or CD8+ T cells sorted from blood, obtained in a trial of the OX40 agonist ivuxolimab. The source of these receptors is an adult with an advanced solid tumor such as melanoma, head and neck, liver or kidney cancer.

This chain uses TRBV28 with TRBJ1-1; no reliable D call. Germline CDR1 reads MDHEN; CDR2 reads SYDVKM. V was clipped by 5 bases and J by 5 bases, with 9 bases between them. The CDR3 loop spans 12 amino acids. CDR3 DNA sequence: TGTGCCAGCAGTACGGCGGGGACTGAAGCTTTCTTT. Translated, it gives CASSTAGTEAFF.

The chain combines TRBV7-2 with TRBJ2-4; no reliable D call. V was shortened by 2 bases and J by 0 bases, with 11 bases between the two germline ends. The CDR3 length is 16 residues. CDR1 and CDR2 from the germline V gene are SGHTA and FQGNSA. This chain's CDR3 is CASSLRASIAKNIQYF. CDR3 sequence (DNA): TGTGCCAGCAGCTTAAGGGCCTCAATAGCCAAAAACATTCAGTACTTC.

CDR3 sequence (DNA): TGCAGCGTTCAGGGAACAGGGTCGGGCTATGGCTACACCTTC. Amino acid sequence: CSVQGTGSGYGYTF. The chain has TRBV29-1 and TRBJ1-2; D may be TRBD1 (6 bases). Looked up from germline, CDR1 is SQVTM and CDR2 is ANQGSEA. Trimming left V 5 bases short and J 4 bases short, with 17 bases between. There are 14 residues in the CDR3. The entire variable domain, with the rest obtained from reference TRBV29-1 and TRBJ1-2, is as follows: SAVISQKPSRDICQRGTSLTIQCQVDSQVTMMFWYRQQPGQSLTLIATANQGSEATYESGFVIDKFPISRPNLTFSTLTVSNMSPEDSSIYLCSVQGTGSGYGYTFGSGTRLTVV.

This clone was observed a handful of times. This rearrangement joins TRBV29-1 to TRBJ2-7; the D gene is possibly TRBD1 (6 bases). Trimming took off 5 bases at V and 3 bases at J, with 17 bases between the two ends. Germline assignment: CDR1 SQVTM and CDR2 ANQGSEA. The CDR3 runs 14 residues. For the CDR3, the DNA is TGCAGCGTTCAACAGGGCGACGGAATCTACGAGCAGTACTTC. It is translated as CSVQQGDGIYEQYF.

This chain connects TRBV5-4 to TRBJ1-5, with 7 bases identical to TRBD1. The CDR3 has 14 residues. The V gene's germline CDR1 is SGHNT and CDR2 YYREEE (reference sequence). V dropped 4 bases and J dropped 2; count of bases not matched to a gene: 3. CDR3 DNA sequence: TGTGCCAGCAGCATAGGACAGGGCAATCAGCCCCAGCATTTT. Protein sequence: CASSIGQGNQPQHF.

The chain combines TRBV10-3 with TRBJ1-1, with TRBD1 matching 10 bases. The length of the CDR3 is 15 residues. CDR1 ENHRY and CDR2 SYGVKD come from the germline V gene. V lost 2 bases to trimming and J lost 5 bases; unmatched junction nucleotides: 5. In DNA, the CDR3 is TGTGCCATCAGTGAGAAGGCGGGACAGGGGACTGAAGCTTTCTTT. Protein: CAISEKAGQGTEAFF.

The CDR3 bases are TGTGCCAGTAGTCGGACAGGAAACACCATATATTTT. It translates to CASSRTGNTIYF. The chain has TRBV19 and TRBJ1-3; possibly TRBD1 for D (5 bases). V lost 5 bases and J 4 bases, leaving 6 bases between the germline ends. This CDR3 has 12 residues. Per germline, CDR1 LNHDA and CDR2 SQIVND (reference sequence).

This clone was seen a few times. The gene calls are TRBV27 and TRBJ1-4; D call uncertain. The V and J ends lost 0 bases and 8 bases respectively, with 13 bases between them. The CDR3 loop spans 15 amino acids. Germline assignment: CDR1 MNHEY and CDR2 SMNVEV (reference sequence). CDR3: CASSLSVSAREKLFF. The CDR3 bases are TGTGCCAGCAGTTTATCGGTCTCTGCGAGGGAAAAACTGTTTTTT. Full variable domain (remainder filled in from reference TRBV27 and TRBJ1-4): EAQVTQNPRYLITVTGKKLTVTCSQNMNHEYMSWYRQDPGLGLRQIYYSMNVEVTDKGDVPEGYKVSRKEKRNFPLILESPSPNQTSLYFCASSLSVSAREKLFFGSGTQLSVL.

This chain uses TRBV5-1 with TRBJ2-7; 8 bases align to TRBD1. J lost 10 bases, V lost 7 bases, and 22 bases had no gene match. The CDR3 is made up of 16 amino acids. Germline values: CDR1 SGHRS, CDR2 YFSETQ. The CDR3 DNA reads as TGCGCCAGCTCGACAGGGGACGCTACCCTGAGTACGGGCCAGTACTTC. This encodes CASSTGDATLSTGQYF.

This clone was observed a few times. The chain couples TRBV19 to TRBJ2-5, with D possibly TRBD1 on 6 matching bases. The CDR3 runs 13 residues. CDR1 LNHDA and CDR2 SQIVND come from the germline V gene (reference sequence). V lost 5 bases and J lost 5, with 12 bases in between. CDR3 sequence reads: CASSVGAWETQYF. CDR3 bases: TGTGCCAGTAGTGTGGGGGCTTGGGAGACCCAGTACTTC.

This clone was seen a few times. The chain combines TRBV9 with TRBJ1-2; 10 bases fit TRBD1. Unmatched junction bases numbered 9, after V lost 3 bases and J lost 7 bases. The CDR3 is made up of 15 amino acids. The V gene's germline CDR1 is SGDLS and CDR2 YYNGEE. DNA for the CDR3: TGTGCCAGCAGCGGCGGGACAGGGGTCGGTGGTGGCTACACCTTC. Its protein is CASSGGTGVGGGYTF. Based on the CDR3 plus reference TRBV9 and TRBJ1-2, the full variable domain is DSGVTQTPKHLITATGQRVTLRCSPRSGDLSVYWYQQSLDQGLQFLIQYYNGEERAKGNILERFSAQQFPDLHSELNLSSLELGDSALYFCASSGGTGVGGGYTFGSGTRLTVV.

This clone was detected a few times. V gene TRBV30 combines with J gene TRBJ1-1; D is undetermined. Per germline, CDR1 GTSNPN and CDR2 SVGIG (reference sequence). The length of the CDR3 is 12 residues. With 3 bases removed from V and 5 bases from J, the gap between germline ends came to 10 bases. For the CDR3, the DNA is TGTGCCTGGAGACGCGAAGTGACTGAAGCTTTCTTT. Residues: CAWRREVTEAFF.

The rearrangement joins TRBV4-1 to TRBJ1-2, with D perhaps matching TRBD1 (5 bases). Germline assignment: CDR1 MGHRA and CDR2 YSYEKL. V lost 0 bases to trimming and J lost 7 bases, with 12 bases between them. This CDR3 spans 14 amino acids. The CDR3 loop is CASSQDGGGRGYTF. As DNA, the CDR3 is TGCGCCAGCAGCCAAGACGGCGGGGGACGTGGCTACACCTTC.

This chain links TRBV7-8 with TRBJ2-2; unclear D gene. V was shortened by 5 bases and J by 5 bases, with 12 bases between the two germline ends. CDR1 is SGHVS, CDR2 FQNEAQ, per germline. CDR3 length equals 14 residues. CDR3 coding DNA: TGTGCCAGCAGCGGCACTGGTCTGACCGGGGAGCTGTTTTTT. Residues: CASSGTGLTGELFF. Full variable domain (remainder filled in from reference TRBV7-8 and TRBJ2-2): GAGVSQSPRYKVAKRGQDVALRCDPISGHVSLFWYQQALGQGPEFLTYFQNEAQLDKSGLPSDRFFAERPEGSVSTLKIQRTQQEDSAVYLCASSGTGLTGELFFGEGSRLTVL.

The genes are TRBV19 and TRBJ1-5, with D unresolved. CDR3 length: 14 amino acids. V shed 6 bases and J shed 3 bases, with 12 bases lying between them. CDR1 and CDR2 (germline): LNHDA, SQIVND (reference sequence). CDR3 in DNA: TGTGCCAGTAGGCAAGCGACTCTCAATCAGCCCCAGCATTTT. The encoded protein is CASRQATLNQPQHF.

The chain carries TRBV2 and TRBJ2-3; perhaps TRBD2 as D (5 bases). Per the germline V gene, CDR1 is SNHLY and CDR2 is FYNNEI. There are 16 residues in the CDR3. Trimming took off 5 bases at V and 7 bases at J, with 22 bases between the two ends. CDR3 protein: CASSREGSYLAYTQYF. CDR3 sequence (DNA): TGTGCCAGCAGTAGAGAAGGGAGTTACTTAGCATATACGCAGTATTTT.

The chain carries TRBV5-8 and TRBJ1-1, with D possibly TRBD1 on 6 matching bases. Germline values: CDR1 SGHTS, CDR2 YDEGEE. V lost 5 bases, J lost 8 bases, and 19 bases lay in between. There are 14 residues in the CDR3. CDR3 sequence: CASRPVGGIPEAFF. CDR3 in DNA: TGTGCCAGCAGGCCTGTAGGGGGAATTCCCGAAGCTTTCTTT.

The chain has TRBV13 and TRBJ1-4, with 8 nucleotides matching TRBD1. The V gene's germline CDR1 is PRHDT and CDR2 FYEKMQ (reference sequence). V trimming: 5 bases; J trimming: 8 bases; junction bases outside the gene matches: 7. The CDR3 contains 14 residues. The CDR3 DNA reads TGTGCCAGCAGCCCAGGGGGCGTAGGAGAAAAACTGTTTTTT. This encodes CASSPGGVGEKLFF.

V gene TRBV30 combines with J gene TRBJ1-2, with TRBD1 matching over 7 bases. The ends lost 0 bases at V and 8 bases at J; junction bases unmatched: 12. This CDR3 is built from 15 residues. CDR1 and CDR2 (germline): GTSNPN, SVGIG (reference sequence). The CDR3 sequence: CAWSVRTGSRRGYTF. Written as DNA, the CDR3 is TGTGCCTGGAGTGTACGGACAGGAAGCAGGAGAGGCTACACCTTC.

This chain links TRBV4-1 with TRBJ1-1; no reliable D call. Germline-derived CDR1 and CDR2 are MGHRA and YSYEKL. The CDR3 runs 16 residues. V lost 1 base and J 2 bases, leaving 14 bases between the germline ends. The CDR3 DNA follows: TGCGCCAGCAGCCAAGCCTCCGGGATCCCAAACACTGAAGCTTTCTTT. Residues: CASSQASGIPNTEAFF.

This rearrangement joins TRBV6-1 to TRBJ1-1; 7 bases are a match to TRBD1. The CDR3 spans 14 residues. Trimming at V came to 8 bases and at J to 6 bases, leaving 12 bases not matched to a gene. CDR1 MNHNS and CDR2 SASEGT come from the germline V gene. Written as DNA, the CDR3 is TGTGCCAGCCCCCCAGAGGGGGCGCGCGCTGAAGCTTTCTTT. It translates to CASPPEGARAEAFF.